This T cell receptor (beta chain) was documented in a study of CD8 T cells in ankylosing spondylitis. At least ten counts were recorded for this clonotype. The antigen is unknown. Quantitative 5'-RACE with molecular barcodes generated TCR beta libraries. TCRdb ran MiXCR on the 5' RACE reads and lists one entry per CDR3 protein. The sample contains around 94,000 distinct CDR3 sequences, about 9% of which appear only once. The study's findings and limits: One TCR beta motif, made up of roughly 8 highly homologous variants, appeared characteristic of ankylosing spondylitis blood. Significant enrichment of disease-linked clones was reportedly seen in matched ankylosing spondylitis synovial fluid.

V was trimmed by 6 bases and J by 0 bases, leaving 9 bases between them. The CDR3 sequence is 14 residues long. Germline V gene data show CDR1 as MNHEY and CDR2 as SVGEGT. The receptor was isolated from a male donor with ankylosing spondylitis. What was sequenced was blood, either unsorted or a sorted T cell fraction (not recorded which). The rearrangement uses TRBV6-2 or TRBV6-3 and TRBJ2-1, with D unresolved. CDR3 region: CASRLPDSYNEQFF. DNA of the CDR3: TGTGCCAGCAGGCTTCCGGACTCCTACAATGAGCAGTTCTTC.